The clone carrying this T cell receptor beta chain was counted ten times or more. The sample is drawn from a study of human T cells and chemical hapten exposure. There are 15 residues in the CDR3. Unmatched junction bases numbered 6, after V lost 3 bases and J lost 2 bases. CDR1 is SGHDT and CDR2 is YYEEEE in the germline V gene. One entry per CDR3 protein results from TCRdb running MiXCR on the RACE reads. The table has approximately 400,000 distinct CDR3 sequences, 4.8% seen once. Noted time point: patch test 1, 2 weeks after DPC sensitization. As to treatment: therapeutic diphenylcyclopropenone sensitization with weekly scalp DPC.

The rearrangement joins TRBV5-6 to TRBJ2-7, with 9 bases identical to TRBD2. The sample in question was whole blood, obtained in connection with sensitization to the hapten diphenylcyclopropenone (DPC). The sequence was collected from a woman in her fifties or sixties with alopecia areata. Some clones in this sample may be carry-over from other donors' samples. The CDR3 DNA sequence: TGTGCCAGCAGCTATGGGACTAGCACAACCTACGAGCAGTACTTC. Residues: CASSYGTSTTYEQYF.